The T cell receptor (beta chain) described here comes from a study of T cell responses to AZD1222 COVID-19 vaccine. Produced via immunoSEQ multiplex PCR; TCRdb's table is partial and in-frame only. The table has 80,000 or so clones, roughly 82% seen once; the top ten hold around 2.8%. The V end lost 2 bases, the J end lost 0 bases, and 8 bases lay between the germline ends. Germline values: CDR1 KGHSH, CDR2 LQKENI. CDR3 size: 14 residues. The sample here was peripheral blood, taken on day 0 of AZD1222 vaccination. The source is an adult in good health. This chain links TRBV18 with TRBJ2-7, with no clear D. CDR3 nucleotide sequence: TGTGCCAGCTCACCAGAAGGAGACTCCTACGAGCAGTACTTC. It specifies CASSPEGDSYEQYF.